The 10 T cell receptor beta chains below were found in one sample sequenced in a study of post-analysis software for immune sequencing data. Findings and caveats of the study: The study found TRBV5-6, TRBV5-1 and TRBV20-1 among five or six TRBV segments more frequent in patients than controls.

The antigens for these receptors are not known. Unique molecular identifiers featured in each of the TCR beta cDNA libraries. TCRdb independently ran MiXCR on the PCR reads; one entry per CDR3 protein. The sample carries about 150,000 distinct CDR3 sequences, 30% recorded once. The specimen was blood. All receptors come from a girl aged 5 to 17 with multiple sclerosis.

The rearrangement joins TRBV18 to TRBJ2-3; 7 bases match TRBD1. Losses at the gene ends were 3 bases for V and 0 bases for J; bases not matched to a gene: 0. The CDR3 is made up of 14 amino acids. The V gene's germline CDR1 is KGHSH and CDR2 LQKENI. CDR3 sequence (DNA): TGTGCCAGCTCACCGACAGGGAGCACAGATACGCAGTATTTT. As protein: CASSPTGSTDTQYF.

This chain connects TRBV4-1 to TRBJ2-4; 8 nucleotides align to TRBD1. The junction had 16 bases not matched to a gene; V was cut back by 2 bases and J by 13 bases. From germline, CDR1 is MGHRA and CDR2 YSYEKL. CDR3 length equals 16 residues. The CDR3 DNA reads TGCGCCAGCAGCCAACAGGGGGCTGGGGTCGTTGGAGACCAGTACTTC. Its protein is CASSQQGAGVVGDQYF.

Remarks on this clonotype: A read error is possible here, since a much larger clone lies one base away. The chain joins TRBV4-1 to TRBJ2-3; perhaps TRBD1 as D (5 bases). CDR1 is MGHRA, CDR2 YSYEKL, per germline. This CDR3 spans 16 amino acids. The V end lost 0 bases, the J end lost 4 bases, and 14 bases lay between the germline ends. CDR3 bases: TGCGCCAGCAGCCAAGAGTGGCAGGGTGGGGCAGATACGCAGTATTTT. This gives the protein CASSQEWQGGADTQYF.

In its sample, this clonotype was seen many times. This chain connects TRBV4-1 to TRBJ1-1, with D perhaps matching TRBD1 (6 bases). Trimming took 0 bases from V and 0 from J, leaving 17 bases between them. Germline lookup yields CDR1 MGHRA and CDR2 YSYEKL. The CDR3 consists of 18 residues. For the CDR3, the DNA is TGCGCCAGCAGCCAAGAGTTTTGGGGGGCAGGCGTGAACACTGAAGCTTTCTTT. It is translated as CASSQEFWGAGVNTEAFF.

The chain has TRBV12-3 or TRBV12-4 and TRBJ1-4; D may be TRBD1 (6 bases). V was pared by 6 bases and J by 7 bases, with 15 bases between. The CDR3 loop spans 14 amino acids. The CDR3 nucleotides are TGTGCCAGCAGACCTGACAGGCTGGGTGAAAAACTGTTTTTT. Translating it yields CASRPDRLGEKLFF.

The gene calls are TRBV20-1 and TRBJ2-5; 7 nucleotides match TRBD2. Unmatched junction bases numbered 15, after V lost 0 bases and J lost 11 bases. Germline assignment: CDR1 DFQATT and CDR2 SNEGSKA (reference sequence). The CDR3 length is 15 residues. The CDR3 region is CSAREFTSVYDEQYF. The CDR3 DNA reads TGCAGTGCTAGAGAGTTTACTAGCGTGTACGATGAGCAGTACTTC.

Only a few counts were recorded for this clonotype. V and J are TRBV20-1 and TRBJ2-4, with a weak D call TRBD2 (6 bases). The J call may be mistaken, given a closer DNA end match to TRBJ2-7. CDR1 and CDR2 (germline): DFQATT, SNEGSKA (reference sequence). The CDR3 is 14 residues long. CDR3 DNA sequence: TGCAGTGCTAGAGGGGACGGGGGACGCTACGAGCAGTACTTC. It yields the protein CSARGDGGRYEQYF.

V gene TRBV5-6 combines with J gene TRBJ2-4; possible D gene TRBD1, 6 bases. Germline V lookup: CDR1 SGHDT, CDR2 YYEEEE. Trimming shortened V by 3 bases and J by 0 bases, and 13 bases separated the two germline ends. This CDR3 region has 16 residues. The CDR3 sequence is CASSSGTQVAKNIQYF. In DNA form, the CDR3 reads TGTGCCAGCAGCTCCGGGACACAAGTAGCCAAAAACATTCAGTACTTC.

This clonotype was counted at least ten times. The chain is built from TRBV20-1 and TRBJ2-5; D possibly corresponds to TRBD2 (6 bases). This CDR3 spans 14 amino acids. Germline-derived CDR1 and CDR2 are DFQATT and SNEGSKA (reference sequence). Trimming removed 5 bases at V and 4 bases at J, with 17 bases between. The DNA for the CDR3 is TGCAGTGCTGGGAGGAGGGCCTCAATAGAGACCCAGTACTTC. Protein sequence: CSAGRRASIETQYF.

About this clonotype itself: An end of the junction differs from the germline gene, which may be a read error. The genes are TRBV3-1 and TRBJ2-3, with TRBD2 matching over 9 bases. The CDR3 extends over 17 amino acids. Germline V gene lookup returns CDR1 LGHDT and CDR2 YNNKEL (reference sequence). CDR3 amino acids: CVSSQDKAGGWTDTQYF. In DNA form, the CDR3 reads TGTGTCAGCAGCCAAGATAAGGCGGGGGGGTGGACAGATACGCAGTATTTT.